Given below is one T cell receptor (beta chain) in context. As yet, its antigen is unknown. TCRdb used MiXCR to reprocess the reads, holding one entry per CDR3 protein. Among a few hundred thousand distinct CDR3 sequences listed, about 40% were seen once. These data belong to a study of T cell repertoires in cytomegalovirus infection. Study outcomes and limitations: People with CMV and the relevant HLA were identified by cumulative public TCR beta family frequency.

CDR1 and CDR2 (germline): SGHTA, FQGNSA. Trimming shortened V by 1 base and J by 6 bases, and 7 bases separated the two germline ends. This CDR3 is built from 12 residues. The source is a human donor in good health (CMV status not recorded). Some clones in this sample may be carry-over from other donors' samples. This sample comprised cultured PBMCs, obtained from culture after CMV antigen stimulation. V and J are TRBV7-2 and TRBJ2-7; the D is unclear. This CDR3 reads CASSLDALEQYF. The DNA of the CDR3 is TGTGCCAGCAGCTTAGACGCACTCGAGCAGTACTTC.